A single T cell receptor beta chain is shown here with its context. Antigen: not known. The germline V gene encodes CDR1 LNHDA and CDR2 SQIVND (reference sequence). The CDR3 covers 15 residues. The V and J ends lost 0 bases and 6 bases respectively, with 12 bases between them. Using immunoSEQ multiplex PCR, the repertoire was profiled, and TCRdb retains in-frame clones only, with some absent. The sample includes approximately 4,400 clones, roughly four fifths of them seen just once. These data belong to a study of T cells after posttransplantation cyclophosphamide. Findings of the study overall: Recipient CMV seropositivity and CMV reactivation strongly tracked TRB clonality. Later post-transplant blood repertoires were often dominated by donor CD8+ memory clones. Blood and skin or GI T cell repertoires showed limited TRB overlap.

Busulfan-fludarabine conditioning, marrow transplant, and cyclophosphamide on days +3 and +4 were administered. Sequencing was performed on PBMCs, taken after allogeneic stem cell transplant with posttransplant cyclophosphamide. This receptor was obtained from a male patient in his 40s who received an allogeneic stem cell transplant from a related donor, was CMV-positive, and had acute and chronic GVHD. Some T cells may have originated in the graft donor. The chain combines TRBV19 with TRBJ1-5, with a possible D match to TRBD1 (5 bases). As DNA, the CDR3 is TGTGCCAGTAGTATAGAGGTAGGGGAGGCTCAGCCCCAGCATTTT. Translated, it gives CASSIEVGEAQPQHF. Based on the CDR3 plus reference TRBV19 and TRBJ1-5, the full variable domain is DGGITQSPKYLFRKEGQNVTLSCEQNLNHDAMYWYRQDPGQGLRLIYYSQIVNDFQKGDIAEGYSVSREKKESFPLTVTSAQKNPTAFYLCASSIEVGEAQPQHFGDGTRLSIL.